This entry lists 10 T cell receptor beta chains sequenced from one sample in a study of T cell changes during pregnancy in multiple sclerosis. Assay used: immunoSEQ multiplex PCR; TCRdb lists only in-frame clones, some missing. This sample has about 50,000 clones; 92% occur once, and the top ten carry 0.25% to 0.3%. The specimen was CD4+ T cells from peripheral blood mononuclear cells, collected in the second trimester of pregnancy. These receptors were taken from a female donor with multiple sclerosis, enrolled in a pregnancy study.

The V and J genes are TRBV6-5 and TRBJ1-2, with D unclear. CDR1 is MNHEY and CDR2 is SVGAGI in the germline V gene. This CDR3 spans 12 amino acids. Trimming removed 8 bases at V and 8 bases at J, with 15 bases between. The CDR3 reads CASWSGSVGYTF. The CDR3 DNA follows: TGTGCCAGCTGGTCGGGTAGTGTGGGCTACACCTTC.

V and J are TRBV30 and TRBJ2-6; 7 bases fit TRBD1. CDR1 is GTSNPN and CDR2 is SVGIG in the germline V gene (reference sequence). V trimming: 3 bases; J trimming: 4 bases; junction bases outside the gene matches: 12. The CDR3 totals 17 residues. The DNA of the CDR3 is TGTGCCTGGAGGAGGGGGCGCGTAGTATCCGGGGCCAACGTCCTGACTTTC. Amino acids: CAWRRGRVVSGANVLTF. Full variable domain (missing parts from reference TRBV30 and TRBJ2-6): SQTIHQWPATLVQPVGSPLSLECTVEGTSNPNLYWYRQAAGRGLQLLFYSVGIGQISSEVPQNLSASRPQDRQFILSSKKLLLSDSGFYLCAWRRGRVVSGANVLTFGAGSRLTVL.

The chain combines TRBV29-1 with TRBJ2-7; 7 bases line up with TRBD1. The V and J ends lost 6 bases and 6 bases, in that order; junction bases with no gene match: 8. Germline V lookup: CDR1 SQVTM, CDR2 ANQGSEA. The length of the CDR3 is 12 residues. The CDR3 coding sequence is TGCAGCGTAAGACAGGGAGTCGGCGAGCAGTACTTC. It is translated as CSVRQGVGEQYF.

This chain connects TRBV9 to TRBJ1-2, with 8 bases fitting TRBD1. Germline V gene data show CDR1 as SGDLS and CDR2 as YYNGEE. CDR3 length: 16 residues. Trimming removed 1 base from V and 5 bases from J; junction bases left unmatched: 10. Here the CDR3 DNA reads TGTGCCAGCAGCGTATCCCCACAAACAGGGGGGTATGGCTACACCTTC. This gives the protein CASSVSPQTGGYGYTF.

This sequence joins TRBV21-1 and TRBJ2-7; the listed D gene, TRBD1, was not tested against the DNA. TRBV21-1 is a pseudogene. The CDR3 is 17 residues long. CDR3 sequence: CASTRQGLSFGNYEQYF. DNA of the CDR3: TGTGCCAGCACCCGACAGGGACTCTCTTTTGGAAACTACGAGCAGTACTTC.

The chain employs TRBV6-6 and TRBJ2-7; 7 nucleotides match TRBD1. V was clipped by 10 bases and J by 3 bases; unmatched bases: 15. Looked up from germline, CDR1 is MNHNY and CDR2 is SVGAGI (reference sequence). The CDR3 contains 15 residues. This CDR3 is CATQRGGRGNYEQYF. The CDR3 DNA reads TGTGCCACCCAGCGAGGGGGCCGAGGGAACTACGAGCAGTACTTC.

V usage is TRBV6-1 and J usage is TRBJ1-1, with D tentatively TRBD1 (5 bases). V lost 2 bases to trimming and J lost 1 base, with 8 bases between them. CDR3 length equals 14 residues. Germline lookup yields CDR1 MNHNS and CDR2 SASEGT. CDR3 amino acids: CASSERTQNTEAFF. CDR3 DNA sequence: TGTGCCAGCAGTGAACGGACACAGAACACTGAAGCTTTCTTT.

The V call is TRBV19, the J call TRBJ2-1; unclear D gene. The CDR3 consists of 13 residues. Per the germline V gene, CDR1 is LNHDA and CDR2 is SQIVND (reference sequence). V lost 5 bases and J 9 bases, leaving 14 bases between the germline ends. The CDR3 nucleotides read TGTGCCAGTAGTCCAATTGCGAGACTTGAGCAGTTCTTC. Its protein is CASSPIARLEQFF.

The chain recombines TRBV6-5 with TRBJ1-4; TRBD1 agrees at 8 bases. Germline CDR1 MNHEY, CDR2 SVGAGI. V lost 6 bases to trimming and J lost 8 bases; unmatched junction nucleotides: 8. The CDR3 totals 14 residues. CDR3 in amino acids: CASSAGGSGEKLFF. The CDR3 DNA follows: TGTGCCAGCAGCGCAGGGGGCAGTGGGGAAAAACTGTTTTTT.

The rearrangement joins TRBV7-8 to TRBJ2-2, with a tentative D call TRBD1 (6 bases). Germline V gene data show CDR1 as SGHVS and CDR2 as FQNEAQ. This CDR3 is built from 16 residues. V was trimmed by 1 base and J by 4 bases, leaving 13 bases between them. The CDR3 loop is CASSLGTVKSTGELFF. The DNA of the CDR3 is TGTGCCAGCAGCTTAGGGACAGTGAAATCCACCGGGGAGCTGTTTTTT. Full variable domain (rest looked up from reference TRBV7-8 and TRBJ2-2): GAGVSQSPRYKVAKRGQDVALRCDPISGHVSLFWYQQALGQGPEFLTYFQNEAQLDKSGLPSDRFFAERPEGSVSTLKIQRTQQEDSAVYLCASSLGTVKSTGELFFGEGSRLTVL.